These T cell receptor beta chains were read from a single sample in a study of Graves' ophthalmopathy and Graves' hyperthyroidism. A single record per CDR3 protein comes from TCRdb applying MiXCR to the multiplex PCR reads. The sample contains about 740,000 distinct CDR3 sequences, around 40% of which appear only once. The sequenced sample consisted of peripheral blood. The receptors here all came from an adult man with Graves' ophthalmopathy. The conserved cysteine and the conserved F or W are not part of the CDR3 here. The D gene is left open where the match is weak.

TRBD2	TRBV20-1	TRBJ2-7	SAYSGTYSYEQY
NA	TRBV11-1	TRBJ2-7	ASRGSGVRNEQY
TRBD1	TRBV19	TRBJ2-7	ASSTRRDRASEQY
TRBD1	TRBV29-1	TRBJ1-2	SVEDSGQGAGYT
NA	TRBV25-1	TRBJ2-6	ASGTHLGAVGANVLT
NA	TRBV7-9	TRBJ1-2	ASSLIAGGVYGYT
TRBD1	TRBV12-3/TRBV12-4	TRBJ2-2	ASSSPGQGTGELF
NA	TRBV12-3/TRBV12-4	TRBJ1-1	ASSYGTSMNTEAF
NA	TRBV20-1	TRBJ2-5	SASRAGEGVGQETQY
NA	TRBV14	TRBJ2-2	ASSQRQPWLSSGELF
NA	TRBV2	TRBJ2-5	ASGPVAQETQY
NA	TRBV20-1	TRBJ1-1	SARDLLAWETEAF
TRBD1	TRBV5-1	TRBJ2-7	ASSAGQGASFEQY
NA	TRBV7-2	TRBJ2-3	ASSDSRGQGY
TRBD1	TRBV11-2	TRBJ1-5	ASTGQGASQPQH
NA	TRBV20-1	TRBJ2-2	SARVRGANTGELF
TRBD1	TRBV29-1	TRBJ2-6	SVATGDGANVLT